The 5 T cell receptor beta chains given below trace back to one sample, sequenced in a study of CD8 T cells in ankylosing spondylitis. TCRdb reprocessed the 5' RACE reads with MiXCR, giving one entry per CDR3 protein. The data contain under 150,000 distinct CDR3 sequences, 9.3% of them singletons. The sample comprised blood, either unsorted or a sorted T cell fraction (not recorded which). The receptors originated from a male donor with ankylosing spondylitis or in good health (not recorded which).

For this clonotype: A much larger clone differs from this one at a single base, so this may be a read error. The rearrangement uses TRBV10-3 and TRBJ2-7, with D perhaps matching TRBD1 (5 bases). Germline V CDR1 and CDR2: ENHRY, SYGVKD. This CDR3 has 13 residues. CDR3 sequence: CAISEQVSYKQYF. In DNA, the CDR3 is TGTGCCATCAGTGAACAGGTCTCCTACAAGCAGTACTTC.

The chain is built from TRBV4-3 and TRBJ2-3; unclear D gene. With 0 bases removed from V and 0 bases from J, the gap between germline ends came to 13 bases. The CDR3 length is 17 residues. CDR1 is LGHNA and CDR2 is YSLEER in the germline V gene. The CDR3 spells CASSQEHRFSSTDTQYF. CDR3 in DNA: TGCGCCAGCAGCCAAGAACATAGATTTTCTAGCACAGATACGCAGTATTTT.

The chain joins TRBV5-1 to TRBJ2-7, with no clear D. In germline, CDR1 is SGHRS, CDR2 YFSETQ. V was shortened by 1 base and J by 0 bases, with 8 bases between the two germline ends. The CDR3 is made up of 14 amino acids. CDR3 sequence reads: CASSLFASSYEQYF. CDR3 coding DNA: TGCGCCAGCAGCTTGTTCGCCAGCTCCTACGAGCAGTACTTC.

In its sample, this clonotype was seen many times. V is TRBV24-1 and J is TRBJ2-5; 12 bases fit TRBD1. V dropped 3 bases and J dropped 5; count of bases not matched to a gene: 6. The CDR3 runs 16 residues. Germline V gives CDR1 KGHDR, CDR2 SFDVKD. The CDR3 DNA is TGTGCCACCAGTGATCCCGGGACAGGGGGCTTGGAGACCCAGTACTTC. Encoded protein: CATSDPGTGGLETQYF.

This clonotype has at least ten counts. This chain joins TRBV30 and TRBJ1-6; D is unresolved. Trimming left V 2 bases short and J 5 bases short, with 10 bases between. Germline V gene sequence: CDR1 GTSNPN, CDR2 SVGIG (reference sequence). The length of the CDR3 is 14 residues. As DNA, the CDR3 is TGTGCCTGGAGTTTCGCGGTTAATAATTCACCCCTCCACTTT. Its translation is CAWSFAVNNSPLHF.